The 12 T cell receptor beta chains below were found in one sample sequenced in a study of blood T cell repertoires in COVID-19. Profiled with immunoSEQ multiplex PCR; TCRdb holds only in-frame clones, not every one. The sample has 200,000 to 250,000 clones; around 82% are singletons. Material for sequencing was peripheral blood. Receptors were obtained from a human donor in a cohort sampled during active COVID-19.

The V and J genes are TRBV21-1 and TRBJ1-2; the table calls TRBD1, which could not be checked here. TRBV21-1 is marked as a pseudogene. This CDR3 is 16 amino acids long. The CDR3 DNA is TGTGCCAGCAGCATTGGGGACAGGGGGTCGTTCTATGGCTACACCTTC. It codes for CASSIGDRGSFYGYTF.

The chain carries TRBV19 and TRBJ2-1; 14 nucleotides line up with TRBD2. V lost 9 bases, J lost 0 bases, and 10 bases stayed unmatched. This CDR3 spans 18 amino acids. Per the germline V gene, CDR1 is LNHDA and CDR2 is SQIVND (reference sequence). Here the CDR3 reads CASRGTSGRGSSYNEQFF. The CDR3, as DNA: TGTGCCAGCCGTGGGACTAGCGGGAGAGGGAGCTCCTACAATGAGCAGTTCTTC. The full variable domain, in which reference TRBV19 and TRBJ2-1 provide the parts outside the CDR3, is DGGITQSPKYLFRKEGQNVTLSCEQNLNHDAMYWYRQDPGQGLRLIYYSQIVNDFQKGDIAEGYSVSREKKESFPLTVTSAQKNPTAFYLCASRGTSGRGSSYNEQFFGPGTRLTVL.

This chain joins TRBV5-1 and TRBJ2-1, with D perhaps matching TRBD1 (6 bases). V gave up 0 bases and J gave up 0 bases, with 10 bases separating them. This CDR3 spans 16 amino acids. CDR1 and CDR2 from the germline V gene are SGHRS and YFSETQ. The CDR3 sequence: CASSLVTGSSYNEQFF. The CDR3, as DNA: TGCGCCAGCAGCTTGGTAACAGGGAGCTCCTACAATGAGCAGTTCTTC.

The J gene is TRBJ2-2, the V gene TRBV6-5, with D possibly TRBD2 on 6 matching bases. Germline CDR1 and CDR2: MNHEY and SVGAGI. Trimming stripped 0 bases from V and 0 bases from J, with 8 bases between. The length of the CDR3 is 16 residues. The CDR3 spells CASSYSVAANTGELFF. CDR3 nucleotides: TGTGCCAGCAGTTACTCGGTAGCGGCGAACACCGGGGAGCTGTTTTTT.

A remark on this clone: One junction end does not reproduce the germline sequence, and a read error may be involved. This sequence joins TRBV5-1 and TRBJ2-2; possible D gene TRBD2, 7 bases. Germline CDR1 and CDR2: SGHRS and YFSETQ. This CDR3 comprises 18 residues. DNA of the CDR3: TGCGCCAGCAGATTGGGGGCCCCTAGCGGCAAGAACACCGGGGAGCTGTTTTTT. Translating it yields CASRLGAPSGKNTGELFF.

Written as DNA, the CDR3 is TGCGCCAGCAGCTTAGGGACAGGGGTCAATGAGCAGTTCTTC. Protein sequence: CASSLGTGVNEQFF. The chain carries TRBV4-3 and TRBJ2-1; 10 bases map to TRBD1. Germline values: CDR1 LGHNA, CDR2 YSLEER. V shed 5 bases and J 6 bases; nucleotides not matched to a gene: 4. The CDR3 length is 14 residues.

This chain links TRBV28 with TRBJ1-1; TRBD1 matches 7 bases. There are 16 residues in the CDR3. Unmatched junction bases numbered 8, after V lost 3 bases and J lost 1 base. CDR1 and CDR2 (germline): MDHEN, SYDVKM. DNA of the CDR3: TGTGCCAGCAGTTTTGGAGACAGGGTGCGGAACACTGAAGCTTTCTTT. It yields the protein CASSFGDRVRNTEAFF.

The genes are TRBV7-2 and TRBJ2-7; 12 nucleotides match TRBD2. J was trimmed by 2 bases and V by 1 base; bases with no gene match: 0. CDR3 length equals 15 residues. Germline lookup yields CDR1 SGHTA and CDR2 FQGNSA. In nucleotides, the CDR3 is TGTGCCAGCAGCTTAGGACTAGCGGGGGCCTACGAGCAGTACTTC. This sequence encodes CASSLGLAGAYEQYF.

This chain joins TRBV28 and TRBJ1-5, with 10 positions matching TRBD1. Germline CDR1 is MDHEN and CDR2 is SYDVKM. This CDR3 contains 15 residues. The junction had 6 bases not matched to a gene; V was cut back by 4 bases and J by 6 bases. CDR3 coding DNA: TGTGCCAGCAGTTGGGGGACAGGGGAATTTCAGCCCCAGCATTTT. This encodes CASSWGTGEFQPQHF.

The chain has TRBV2 and TRBJ1-5, with D maybe TRBD1 (6 bases). The CDR3 extends over 15 amino acids. From germline, CDR1 is SNHLY and CDR2 FYNNEI. V dropped 6 bases and J dropped 2 bases, with 14 bases sitting between them. The CDR3 reads CASRPDRFRNQPQHF. Written as DNA, the CDR3 is TGTGCCAGCAGACCCGACAGGTTTCGCAATCAGCCCCAGCATTTT.

The chain has TRBV7-9 and TRBJ2-1; 14 positions match TRBD2. Germline V lookup: CDR1 SEHNR, CDR2 FQNEAQ (reference sequence). The CDR3 runs 16 residues. Losses at the gene ends were 2 bases for V and 4 bases for J; bases not matched to a gene: 1. CDR3 in amino acids: CASSLRTSGGYNEQFF. The CDR3 coding sequence is TGTGCCAGCAGCTTAAGGACTAGCGGGGGGTACAATGAGCAGTTCTTC.

The V gene is TRBV5-1, the J gene TRBJ1-5; 7 bases line up with TRBD1. CDR1 SGHRS and CDR2 YFSETQ come from the germline V gene. This CDR3 has 15 residues. Losses at the gene ends were 1 base for V and 4 bases for J; bases not matched to a gene: 5. The CDR3 is CASSLRGDRNQPQHF. CDR3 in DNA: TGCGCCAGCAGCTTGAGGGGGGACAGAAATCAGCCCCAGCATTTT. The full variable domain, its missing parts supplied by reference TRBV5-1 and TRBJ1-5, is KAGVTQTPRYLIKTRGQQVTLSCSPISGHRSVSWYQQTPGQGLQFLFEYFSETQRNKGNFPGRFSGRQFSNSRSEMNVSTLELGDSALYLCASSLRGDRNQPQHFGDGTRLSIL.